This TCR beta chain was sequenced in a study of blood T cell repertoires in COVID-19. Sequencing was performed with immunoSEQ multiplex PCR; in TCRdb, only in-frame clones are kept and a portion is missing. The sample holds some 180,000 clones, 70% to 80% seen once. Germline assignment: CDR1 SQVTM and CDR2 ANQGSEA. This CDR3 region has 13 residues. The V and J ends lost 2 bases and 0 bases respectively, with 8 bases between them. Residents of approximately 25 US areas, aged about 18 to 95 years, made up the participants. The genes are TRBV29-1 and TRBJ2-7; D gene uncertain. Specimen: PBMCs or T cells enriched from blood (not recorded which). This sequence originates from a man aged 60-69 years who had been exposed to COVID-19. The CDR3 loop is CSVELDTSYEQYF. DNA for the CDR3: TGCAGCGTTGAACTTGACACCTCCTACGAGCAGTACTTC.